The 3 T cell receptor beta chains below come from one sample, sequenced in a study of yellow fever vaccine responses in identical twins. MiXCR, applied by TCRdb to the RT-PCR reads, yields one record per CDR3 protein. This table has thousands of distinct CDR3 sequences, roughly 89% appearing once. Specimen: T cells from blood (PBMCs), unsorted or a sorted subset (not recorded which), collected before or after yellow fever vaccination (not recorded which). These TCRs come from a woman under 30 who received the yellow fever vaccine.

The genes are TRBV28 and TRBJ2-7; the D gene is possibly TRBD1 (6 bases). Germline-derived CDR1 and CDR2 are MDHEN and SYDVKM. This CDR3 region has 14 residues. The V end was cut by 2 bases, the J end by 0 bases, with 8 bases between. The CDR3: CASSLQGISYEQYF. Here the CDR3 DNA reads TGTGCCAGCAGTTTACAGGGGATCTCCTACGAGCAGTACTTC.

The chain recombines TRBV4-3 with TRBJ2-1; D gene uncertain. This CDR3 has 17 amino acids. V lost 0 bases and J 0 bases, leaving 12 bases between the germline ends. Germline loops: CDR1 LGHNA, CDR2 YSLEER. The CDR3 spells CASSQDSAALSYNEQFF. The CDR3 region has the DNA TGCGCCAGCAGCCAAGATTCCGCGGCCCTCTCCTACAATGAGCAGTTCTTC.

This sequence joins TRBV10-3 and TRBJ2-7; TRBD2 matches at 7 bases. CDR1 and CDR2 (germline): ENHRY, SYGVKD. This CDR3 has 17 residues. Trimming cost V 0 bases and J 0 bases; bases outside gene matches: 8. Here the CDR3 reads CAISESMGGGGSYEQYF. CDR3 bases: TGTGCCATCAGTGAGTCGATGGGTGGCGGGGGCTCCTACGAGCAGTACTTC.